This record covers a single T cell receptor beta chain. The antigen remains undetermined. These data belong to a study of graft-versus-host responses after intestinal transplantation. Overall study: Transplants were multivisceral, liver-intestinal, or isolated intestinal.

General observations from the study: Elevated graft-versus-host to host-versus-graft clonal ratios in allografts were recorded for patients with graft-donor T cell macrochimerism.

Trimming shortened V by 4 bases and J by 2 bases, and 13 bases separated the two germline ends. This CDR3 comprises 14 residues. The germline CDR1 and CDR2 sequences are SGHRS and YFSETQ. Sequencing used immunoSEQ multiplex PCR; TCRdb keeps in-frame clones, though not all of them. The sample holds about 97,000 clones; over 75% are singletons and the top ten take about 16%. The input for sequencing was PBMCs, taken 453 days after intestinal transplant. The clonotype originates from a human patient who received an intestinal transplant, so some T cells may come from the graft donor. The chain combines TRBV5-1 with TRBJ2-7; D ambiguous. CDR3 nucleotides: TGCGCCAGCAGCGACGGACCGGATACCTACGAGCAGTACTTC. This gives the protein CASSDGPDTYEQYF.